The rows below give T cell receptor beta chains drawn from one sample of a study of shared clonotypes between healthy human individuals. The protocol was immunoSEQ multiplex PCR, while the TCRdb copy is restricted to in-frame clones and leaves out a portion. The sample includes hundreds of thousands of clones, more than 95% of them seen just once. The source material was naive CD4+ T cells sorted from blood. The origin of the receptors is a woman aged 25 to 39 in good health. Both conserved end residues are part of each CDR3. The D gene is left open where the match is weak. Size values are once, few and many counts, or a class for expanded clones, and some rows have none.

>.|TRBV7-6|.|11|TRBJ2-5
TGTGCCAGCAGCTCGCAAGAGACCCAGTACTTC
CASSSQETQYF
>.|TRBV28|.|13|TRBJ2-7
TGTGCCACCTGCAACGGAGCCCCCCCTGAGCAGTACTTC
CATCNGAPPEQYF
>.|TRBV7-3|.|12|TRBJ2-7
TGTGCCAGCAGCTTGGGCTCCTACGAGCAGTACTTC
CASSLGSYEQYF
>.|TRBV4-2|.|13|TRBJ2-7
TGTGCCAGCAGCCAGGCGCTTAAGGATGAGCAGTACTTC
CASSQALKDEQYF
>.|TRBV27|.|14|TRBJ2-7
TGTGCCAGCCGTCGTGTCGAGGACCACTACGAGCAGTACTTC
CASRRVEDHYEQYF
>.|TRBV5-7|.|17|TRBJ2-3
TGTGCCAGCAGCCCCTGGACAGAACGTTACAACACAGATACGCAGTATTTT
CASSPWTERYNTDTQYF
>.|TRBV10-1|.|13|TRBJ1-5
TGCGCCAGCAGTAGTTCGCCCAATCAGCCCCAGCATTTT
CASSSSPNQPQHF
>.|TRBV15|.|16|TRBJ2-7
TGTGCCACCAGCAGAGATCGGTCAGCGAACGCCTACGAGCAGTACTTC
CATSRDRSANAYEQYF
>.|TRBV18|TRBD1|16|TRBJ2-7
TGTGCCAGCTCACCAATCCAGGGGGCAGTAGGTTACGAGCAGTACTTC
CASSPIQGAVGYEQYF
>.|TRBV6-5|TRBD2|16|TRBJ2-7
TGTGCCAGCAGTTACGAAGGACTAGCGGGTTCCTACGAGCAGTACTTC
CASSYEGLAGSYEQYF
>.|TRBV15|.|15|TRBJ2-5
TGTGCCACCAGCAGACAGTCCGGGAGAGGGGAGACCCAGTACTTC
CATSRQSGRGETQYF
>.|TRBV19|TRBD1|15|TRBJ2-2
TGTGCCAGTAGTGTAGGACAGGGGAACACCGGGGAGCTGTTTTTT
CASSVGQGNTGELFF
>.|TRBV5-1|.|16|TRBJ2-3
TGCGCCAGCAGCTTGGGAGGCAGGTCCGACACAGATACGCAGTATTTT
CASSLGGRSDTDTQYF
>.|TRBV7-9|TRBD1|16|TRBJ2-6
TGTGCCAGCAGCAGACAGGGGGTCACTGGGGCCAACGTCCTGACTTTC
CASSRQGVTGANVLTF
>.|TRBV19|.|14|TRBJ1-5
TGTGCCAGTAGTACCCAGGGACCTGAGGAGCCCCAGCATTTT
CASSTQGPEEPQHF
>.|TRBV27|.|14|TRBJ1-6
TGTGCCAGCAACCTTAGGACGAACGTGGGACCCCTCCACTTT
CASNLRTNVGPLHF
>.|TRBV29-1|TRBD2|17|TRBJ2-2
TGCAGCGTTGAGGGACTAGCGGATGGGGTGGACACCGGGGAGCTGTTTTTT
CSVEGLADGVDTGELFF
>.|TRBV5-6|.|14|TRBJ2-1
TGTGCCAGCAGCTTTTCCTGGACTATCAATGAGCAGTTCTTC
CASSFSWTINEQFF
>.|TRBV19|TRBD2|19|TRBJ2-7
TGTGCCAGTACCCAAGGGTCCCTAGCGGGAGCGGTTGACGTGTACGAGCAGTACTTC
CASTQGSLAGAVDVYEQYF
>.|TRBV14|.|16|TRBJ1-3
TGTGCCAGCAGCCGCCAGACAGTCCTCTCTGGAAACACCATATATTTT
CASSRQTVLSGNTIYF
>.|TRBV28|.|15|TRBJ2-1
TGTGCCAGCAGTCGACAGAGTCCCTCCTACAATGAGCAGTTCTTC
CASSRQSPSYNEQFF
>.|TRBV7-9|TRBD2|15|TRBJ2-1
TGTGCCAGCAGCCCACTAGCGGGAGGGCCCAATGAGCAGTTCTTC
CASSPLAGGPNEQFF
>.|TRBV19|.|12|TRBJ1-5
TGTGCCAGTAGTATGATCAATCAGCCCCAGCATTTT
CASSMINQPQHF
>.|TRBV5-1|.|15|TRBJ1-4
TGCGCCAGCAGCTTGACAGGGTCAGTTGATGAAAAACTGTTTTTT
CASSLTGSVDEKLFF
>.|TRBV27|.|14|TRBJ2-3
TGTGCCAGCACCTTTAGCCGGAGCACAGATACGCAGTATTTT
CASTFSRSTDTQYF
>.|TRBV11-3|TRBD2|17|TRBJ2-2
TGTGCCAGCAGCCTCCGGGGTAGCGGGAAGGCAGGCGGGGAGCTGTTTTTT
CASSLRGSGKAGGELFF
>.|TRBV9|TRBD1|17|TRBJ1-1
TGTGCCAGCAGCGCGCAGACAGGGTCTAATCCGATCACTGAAGCTTTCTTT
CASSAQTGSNPITEAFF
>.|TRBV7-9|.|12|TRBJ2-5
TGTGCCACCCACCTCTTGAGGGAGACCCAGTACTTC
CATHLLRETQYF
>.|TRBV5-4|.|13|TRBJ2-5
TGTGCCAGCAGCCTAGCGCAGCAAGAGACCCAGTACTTC
CASSLAQQETQYF
>.|TRBV27|.|11|TRBJ2-7
TGTGCCAGCAGGGATCTCTACGAGCAGTACTTC
CASRDLYEQYF
>once|TRBV19|.|14|TRBJ1-3
TGTGCCAGTAGTATAGGCCAGCCTGGAAACACCATATATTTT
CASSIGQPGNTIYF
>.|TRBV27|.|13|TRBJ1-2
TGTGCCAGCATGGGGAAAGTGGGGTATGGCTACACCTTC
CASMGKVGYGYTF
>.|TRBV21-1|.|15|TRBJ2-4
TGTGCCAGCAGCAAAGCGGCTGGACAAGAAAACATTCAGTACTTC
CASSKAAGQENIQYF
>.|TRBV5-6|TRBD2|15|TRBJ2-3
TGTGCCAGCAGTTATACCGGGACTAGTGTTGCTACGCAGTATTTT
CASSYTGTSVATQYF
>.|TRBV18|.|13|TRBJ1-2
TGTGCCAGCTCACCACCATTAGGGGTCGGCTACACCTTC
CASSPPLGVGYTF
>.|TRBV19|.|15|TRBJ2-1
TGTGCCAGTAGTATGGCGCAAGGGCAGCCCACTGAGCAGTTCTTC
CASSMAQGQPTEQFF
>.|TRBV9|.|11|TRBJ2-4
TGTGCCAGCAGCGCAGAAAACATTCAGTACTTC
CASSAENIQYF
>.|TRBV5-4|TRBD1|18|TRBJ2-6
TGTGCCAGCAGCGGTGGACAGGGGGTAACCTCTGGGGCCAACGTCCTGACTTTC
CASSGGQGVTSGANVLTF
>.|TRBV28|.|19|TRBJ2-2
TGTGCCAGCTGGACTTTAGGACAGCGCCTACCGTCGAACACCGGGGAGCTGTTTTTT
CASWTLGQRLPSNTGELFF
>.|TRBV29-1|TRBD1|13|TRBJ2-7
TGCAGCGCCCAGGGGGACATCCTTTACGAGCAGTACTTC
CSAQGDILYEQYF
>.|TRBV7-3|.|15|TRBJ2-1
TGTGCCAGCAGCTCTAGCGTTAAGCCCTACAATGAGCAGTTCTTC
CASSSSVKPYNEQFF
>.|TRBV7-3|.|13|TRBJ2-3
TGTGCCAGCAGCTTAAGACGGACAGATACGCAGTATTTT
CASSLRRTDTQYF
>.|TRBV11-2|.|18|TRBJ1-1
TGTGCCAGCAGCTTGCTAGGGATAAAAACAGGAGACAACACTGAAGCTTTCTTT
CASSLLGIKTGDNTEAFF
>.|TRBV5-4|.|13|TRBJ2-3
TGTGCCAGCAGCTTGGCCATATCCGATACGCAGTATTTT
CASSLAISDTQYF
>few|TRBV2|.|14|TRBJ1-5
TGTGCCAGCAGTGCTCTCACAGGGAATCAGCCCCAGCATTTT
CASSALTGNQPQHF
>.|TRBV4-3|.|15|TRBJ2-1
TGCGCCAGCAGCCAAGATTTGGGACTCTACAATGAGCAGTTCTTC
CASSQDLGLYNEQFF
>.|TRBV29-1|TRBD2|13|TRBJ2-1
TGCAGCGTATCTAGCGGGAGTCCGTATGAGCAGTTCTTC
CSVSSGSPYEQFF
>.|TRBV19|TRBD2|17|TRBJ2-2
TGTGCCAGTAGTATCGCGAGCGGGAGAGCGAACACCGGGGAGCTGTTTTTT
CASSIASGRANTGELFF
>.|TRBV7-8|.|13|TRBJ1-3
TGTGCCAGCAGCTTATCGGATGGAAACACCATATATTTT
CASSLSDGNTIYF
>.|TRBV28|.|11|TRBJ1-5
TGTGCCAGCAGCTTGGGTCAGCCCCAGCATTTT
CASSLGQPQHF
>few|TRBV30|.|13|TRBJ1-2
TGTGCCTGGAGTGTCCCAGCTAACTATGGCTACACCTTC
CAWSVPANYGYTF
>.|TRBV14|.|18|TRBJ1-3
TGTGCCAGCAGCCCCACCTCCTTCGGCCGATCCTCTGGAAACACCATATATTTT
CASSPTSFGRSSGNTIYF
>once|TRBV9|.|15|TRBJ2-5
TGTGCCAGCAGCCCACAGGTAGTAGTACGAGAGACCCAGTACTTC
CASSPQVVVRETQYF
>.|TRBV4-1|.|18|TRBJ2-4
TGCGCCAGCAGCCTACAATCCACCCCCTTTCTAGCCAAAAACATTCAGTACTTC
CASSLQSTPFLAKNIQYF
>.|TRBV19|.|16|TRBJ1-1
TGTGCCAGTAGCCCGGTCGGGCTACCCCTGCTCTTTGAAGCTTTCTTT
CASSPVGLPLLFEAFF
>.|TRBV5-1|TRBD1|16|TRBJ2-3
TGCGCCAGCAGCTTGGGGACAGGGGTACAAACAGATACGCAGTATTTT
CASSLGTGVQTDTQYF
>.|TRBV30|.|14|TRBJ2-3
TGTGCCTGGAGTGCCAGACTGGGGACAGATACGCAGTATTTT
CAWSARLGTDTQYF
>.|TRBV5-4|.|15|TRBJ2-7
TGTGCCAGCAGCTTGGCTTCCAGGAGCTCCTACGAGCAGTACTTC
CASSLASRSSYEQYF
>.|TRBV9|TRBD1|14|TRBJ2-4
TGTGCCAGCAGCGTAGTAGGACAGGGGAACATTCAGTACTTC
CASSVVGQGNIQYF